This T cell receptor (beta chain) appears in the sequencing data of a study of vaccination and CD4 T cells after COVID-19. With regard to this clonotype: Its target is unknown.

Cultured CD4+ T cell DNA underwent sequencing with the Oncomine TCR Beta short-read assay. In TCRdb, the PCR reads were re-called with MiXCR into one record per CDR3 protein. The table includes around 20,000 distinct CDR3 sequences, roughly 29% detected once. The CDR3 is 16 amino acids. The V gene's germline CDR1 is MNHNS and CDR2 SASEGT. Treatment noted: roughly 10-day PBMC culture with coronavirus spike peptide pools or control peptides (ViraFEST assay). This TCR came from a human donor with COVID-19. V usage is TRBV6-1 and J usage is TRBJ2-3; TRBD1 matches at 11 bases. The source material was cultured CD4+ T cells from blood. DNA of the CDR3: TGTGTCAGTAGTACCCGGGACAGGGGGTCCCCAGATACGCAGTATTTT. Its translation is CVSSTRDRGSPDTQYF.